These 18 T cell receptor beta chains share one sample of origin, sequenced in a study of a mutant IDH1 vaccine in newly diagnosed glioma. Clones were sequenced by immunoSEQ multiplex PCR, and TCRdb holds only the in-frame ones, with some missing. The table records 26,000 or so clones, around 80% of them present only once. Their antigens remain unidentified. As for time point: week 23, last vaccination. Doses consisted of 300 ug of mutant IDH1 20-mer peptide each, paired with topical imiquimod. This specimen consisted of PBMCs, obtained from a glioma patient whose treatment included an IDH1 peptide vaccine. These TCRs come from a woman aged 25 to 39 with glioma.

The J gene is TRBJ1-5, the V gene TRBV2, with D possibly being TRBD1 (6 bases). There are 16 residues in the CDR3. Trimming shortened V by 4 bases and J by 2 bases, and 15 bases separated the two germline ends. The V gene's germline CDR1 is SNHLY and CDR2 FYNNEI. This CDR3 is CASSVSGALGNQPQHF. Here the CDR3 DNA reads TGTGCCAGCAGTGTATCAGGGGCTCTTGGCAATCAGCCCCAGCATTTT.

This clone has a single count. This chain links TRBV2 with TRBJ2-1; 11 bases fit TRBD2. Unmatched junction bases numbered 10, after V lost 6 bases and J lost 6 bases. Germline loops: CDR1 SNHLY, CDR2 FYNNEI. This CDR3 region has 16 residues. The DNA of the CDR3 is TGTGCCAGCAGCACGGGAGGGACTAGCGGCCGCAATGAGCAGTTCTTC. This codes for CASSTGGTSGRNEQFF.

The chain employs TRBV29-1 and TRBJ2-1, with D possibly matching TRBD2 (5 bases). The V gene's germline CDR1 is SQVTM and CDR2 ANQGSEA. CDR3 size: 11 residues. Trimming pared 6 bases from V and 10 bases from J, leaving 13 bases between. The CDR3 is CSVQRTGEQFF. CDR3 DNA: TGCAGCGTGCAACGGACGGGGGAGCAGTTCTTC.

The chain couples TRBV30 to TRBJ2-1; tentative D call: TRBD2 (6 bases). Deletions cut 0 bases from V and 9 bases from J, with 18 bases between. This CDR3 comprises 15 residues. CDR1 and CDR2 from the germline V gene are GTSNPN and SVGIG (reference sequence). The CDR3, as DNA: TGTGCCTGGAGTGTATGGGGACTCCCGTGGGCTGAGCAGTTCTTC. It translates to CAWSVWGLPWAEQFF.

The J gene is TRBJ1-5, the V gene TRBV18; D is perhaps TRBD1 (6 bases). The CDR3 runs to 16 residues. V was shortened by 1 base and J by 3 bases, with 13 bases between the two germline ends. From germline, CDR1 is KGHSH and CDR2 LQKENI. The CDR3 spells CASSPQQGGNNQPQHF. CDR3 nucleotides: TGTGCCAGCTCACCACAGCAAGGGGGGAACAATCAGCCCCAGCATTTT.

CDR3 protein: CASSRTGTMVYGYTF. The CDR3 DNA sequence: TGTGCCAGCAGCCGGACAGGGACCATGGTCTATGGCTACACCTTC. The chain recombines TRBV7-2 with TRBJ1-2; 8 bases line up with TRBD1. V dropped 5 bases and J dropped 4; count of bases not matched to a gene: 9. The germline gives CDR1 SGHTA, CDR2 FQGNSA. The CDR3 contains 15 residues.

This clone was observed a few times. The rearrangement uses TRBV4-1 and TRBJ2-3, with 8 bases matching TRBD2. The J segment lost 3 bases and the V segment lost 0 bases, leaving 5 bases of the junction unmatched. CDR1 is MGHRA, CDR2 YSYEKL, per germline. The length of the CDR3 is 16 residues. The CDR3, as DNA: TGCGCCAGCAGCCAAGATCCGGGACTAGAGACAGATACGCAGTATTTT. Translating it yields CASSQDPGLETDTQYF.

The CDR3 loop is CASSGGGGGQPQHF. CDR3 coding DNA: TGTGCCAGCAGTGGGGGTGGGGGCGGGCAGCCCCAGCATTTT. The J gene is TRBJ1-5, the V gene TRBV6-1, with D perhaps matching TRBD1 (6 bases). V lost 4 bases to trimming and J lost 7 bases, with 14 bases between them. CDR3 length equals 14 residues. Per the germline V gene, CDR1 is MNHNS and CDR2 is SASEGT.

This rearrangement joins TRBV29-1 to TRBJ2-7; D could derive from TRBD1 or TRBD2 (5 bases each). The CDR3 sequence is 13 residues long. Looked up from germline, CDR1 is SQVTM and CDR2 is ANQGSEA. With 7 bases removed from V and 6 bases from J, the gap between germline ends came to 19 bases. CDR3 sequence reads: CSGPRDLLGEQYF. DNA for the CDR3: TGCAGCGGACCCCGGGACCTCTTAGGCGAGCAGTACTTC.

V and J are TRBV7-9 and TRBJ1-5, with D unresolved. The germline CDR1 and CDR2 sequences are SEHNR and FQNEAQ (reference sequence). The ends were cut back, 2 bases at V and 6 bases at J, with 11 bases in the middle. The CDR3 has 14 amino acids. CDR3 amino acids: CASSLPYLGQPQHF. The DNA of the CDR3 is TGTGCCAGCAGCTTACCCTACTTGGGTCAGCCCCAGCATTTT.

As for this clone: Other DNA sequences in this specimen translate into the identical CDR3. V is TRBV29-1 and J is TRBJ2-7; D remains unclear. V dropped 4 bases and J dropped 2 bases, with 9 bases sitting between them. The germline gives CDR1 SQVTM, CDR2 ANQGSEA. The CDR3 runs 12 residues. CDR3 bases: TGCAGCGTTGGAACTGGGACCTACGAGCAGTACTTC. Translation: CSVGTGTYEQYF.

The chain combines TRBV7-5 with TRBJ1-1. TRBV7-5 is designated a pseudogene. The CDR3 sequence is 12 residues long. CDR3 sequence: CVRSFRETEAFF. For the CDR3, the DNA is TGTGTCAGAAGTTTCAGGGAGACTGAAGCTTTCTTT.

In its sample, this clone was seen a few times. The rearrangement uses TRBV7-9 and TRBJ1-2; D not certain. CDR1 SEHNR and CDR2 FQNEAQ come from the germline V gene (reference sequence). This CDR3 spans 12 amino acids. The V gene lost 5 bases and the J gene lost 8 bases, with 12 bases spanning the gap. The CDR3: CASSPETGGYTF. The CDR3 coding sequence is TGTGCCAGCAGCCCAGAAACGGGGGGCTACACCTTC.

This chain joins TRBV29-1 and TRBJ1-2; D is unclear. Germline V CDR1 and CDR2: SQVTM, ANQGSEA. Trimming took 4 bases from V and 2 from J, leaving 8 bases between them. The CDR3 has 12 residues. The CDR3 region has the DNA TGCAGCGTTGGGAGCCAGAACTATGGCTACACCTTC. Protein sequence: CSVGSQNYGYTF.

The chain employs TRBV29-1 and TRBJ1-2, with 11 bases lining up with TRBD1. The CDR3 consists of 16 residues. Trimming removed 6 bases from V and 3 bases from J; junction bases left unmatched: 12. Germline-derived CDR1 and CDR2 are SQVTM and ANQGSEA. In DNA form, the CDR3 reads TGCAGCGTAGCAAGGACAGGGGGCGTAGAGGACTATGGCTACACCTTC. Translating it yields CSVARTGGVEDYGYTF.

The V gene is TRBV7-9, the J gene TRBJ1-2, with D unresolved. Germline CDR1 SEHNR, CDR2 FQNEAQ (reference sequence). V was clipped by 2 bases and J by 0 bases, with 10 bases between them. The CDR3 has 15 residues. The CDR3 loop is CASSLPPQTNYGYTF. CDR3 DNA: TGTGCCAGCAGCTTACCCCCCCAGACTAACTATGGCTACACCTTC.

The chain links TRBV27 to TRBJ1-2, with TRBD1 matching over 8 bases. Unmatched junction bases numbered 3, after V lost 6 bases and J lost 6 bases. The germline V gene encodes CDR1 MNHEY and CDR2 SMNVEV (reference sequence). CDR3 length equals 12 residues. The CDR3 DNA sequence: TGTGCCAGCAGAGACAGGGGCCATGGCTACACCTTC. The encoded protein is CASRDRGHGYTF.

V and J are TRBV4-1 and TRBJ1-4; no reliable D call. This CDR3 has 13 amino acids. Germline V CDR1 and CDR2: MGHRA, YSYEKL. Trimming cost V 4 bases and J 12 bases, with 15 bases left between them. The CDR3 loop reads CASSRRELEQLFF. The CDR3 DNA reads TGCGCCAGCAGCCGGAGAGAGCTTGAGCAACTGTTTTTT.